This TCR beta chain was captured by sequencing in a study of blood T cell repertoires in COVID-19. Study-wide context: Collection of acute and convalescent COVID-19 samples took place in the United States, Italy and Spain. T cells, B-cell-depleted T cells, or PBMCs supplied cDNA or gDNA.

Seattle participants joined during active infection and were tracked over time. V lost 6 bases to trimming and J lost 5 bases; unmatched junction nucleotides: 9. The CDR3 consists of 15 residues. Germline V gene lookup returns CDR1 KGHSH and CDR2 LQKENI. Per the authors' pipeline: Amplification from reference gene primers served as the basis for estimated nucleated cell counts. Method: immunoSEQ multiplex PCR; TCRdb's copy keeps in-frame clones and lacks some. V, J and clone size are taken as reported in that table, and D and trimming were inferred from the DNA itself. This table has a few hundred thousand clones, around 87% appearing once.

The sample comprised peripheral blood. This receptor was taken from a woman aged 55-69 years with COVID-19, enrolled during active disease. The chain joins TRBV18 to TRBJ2-1, with 8 bases matching TRBD2. CDR3 sequence (DNA): TGTGCCAGCTCGGGACGGCGGGGGGCCAACAATGAGCAGTTCTTC. Amino acid sequence: CASSGRRGANNEQFF. The whole variable domain, filled in from reference TRBV18 and TRBJ2-1, reads NAGVMQNPRHLVRRRGQEARLRCSPMKGHSHVYWYRQLPEEGLKFMVYLQKENIIDESGMPKERFSAEFPKEGPSILRIQQVVRGDSAAYFCASSGRRGANNEQFFGPGTRLTVL.